This T cell receptor beta chain was captured by sequencing in a study of T-cell reconstitution after alpha-beta-depleted transplantation in children (dated by TCRdb to the mid-2010s). With respect to the entire study: The study quantitatively tracked T-cell immune reconstitution after TCRalphabeta/CD19-depleted allogeneic hematopoietic cell transplantation in children using TCR repertoire profiling.

Comments on this clonotype: The target of this receptor is not known. It may be a read error: a sequence one base away is much more abundant.

Library preparation employed PCR. Reads for this sample came from an Illumina HiSeq 2500. Molecular barcoding was employed in the preparation of TCR libraries, with unique molecular identifiers being used to normalize TCRbeta repertoire quantification. TCRdb applied fastp at Q25 and MiXCR to the public reads, then kept only in-frame beta chains. Rows are combined by CDR3 protein, so each entry shows the most common genes and DNA. For this sample there are 350,000 to 450,000 distinct CDR3 sequences; roughly 20% appear just once. 3.5% to 4% of the sample comes from the top ten. Sequences were derived from PBMCs from the stem cell graft donor, sampled from the stem cell graft. This clonotype was obtained from a human donor who donated a stem cell graft to a child with acute myeloid leukemia.

The sequenced DNA is TGCAGTGCTGGTGTCGCGGCGAGCTCCTACAATGAGCAGTTCTTC. This encodes CSAGVAASSYNEQFF. The rearrangement joined TRBV20-1 to TRBJ2-1; no D gene is confidently identified. The CDR3, from cysteine to phenylalanine, totals 15 residues. The kept DNA is CDR3 alone, 45 bases in frame from the first base. From a lookup of the germline V gene (reference sequence), CDR1 and CDR2 are DFQATT and SNEGSKA. The germline ends are 14 bases apart after V is trimmed by 5 bases and J by 0 bases.